Listed here are 12 T cell receptor beta chains from one sample, sequenced in a study of vaccination effects on CD4 cells after COVID-19. The repertoire was sequenced with immunoSEQ multiplex PCR; TCRdb's copy has only in-frame clones and lacks some. The repertoire has about 65,000 clones, roughly four fifths of them found once; the top ten carry around 2.8%. After expansion with viral peptide pools in the ViraFEST assay, antigen-specific CD4+ T cells were sequenced. Scientists isolated CD4+ T cells after a roughly ten-day culture period ended. Testing of the vaccine recipients showed negative nucleocapsid antibodies and no prior SARS-CoV-2 infection. No antigens are known for them. The sample in question was CD4+ T cells from PBMCs cultured with HCoV-NL63 spike peptides, obtained before COVID-19 vaccination. All receptors derive from a human donor who received a COVID-19 vaccine.

V is TRBV3-1 (or the pseudogene TRBV3-2) and J is TRBJ2-1, with unresolved D. The germline V and J ends were trimmed by 0 bases and 14 bases, with 11 bases remaining between them. Germline-derived CDR1 and CDR2 are LGHDT and YNNKEL (reference sequence). The CDR3 has 12 amino acids. Written as DNA, the CDR3 is TGTGCCAGCAGCCAAGATCGTCTGAAGAAGTTCTTC. It codes for CASSQDRLKKFF.

The chain joins TRBV18 to TRBJ2-1; no definite D call. CDR3 length equals 13 residues. V was pared by 3 bases and J by 0 bases, with 3 bases between. CDR1 and CDR2 from the germline V gene are KGHSH and LQKENI. The CDR3 protein is CASSPSSYNEQFF. The CDR3 nucleotides read TGTGCCAGCTCACCGAGCTCCTACAATGAGCAGTTCTTC.

This sequence joins TRBV3-1 (or the pseudogene TRBV3-2) and TRBJ1-2; TRBD1 is a possible D gene (5 bases). V was clipped by 0 bases and J by 6 bases, with 20 bases between them. Per the germline V gene, CDR1 is LGHDT and CDR2 is YNNKEL (reference sequence). This CDR3 is 17 amino acids long. CDR3 in DNA: TGTGCCAGCAGCCAAGATATCTACAGGCCAACCTTTCATGGCTACACCTTC. Translated, it gives CASSQDIYRPTFHGYTF.

The gene calls are TRBV24-1 and TRBJ2-3; 7 bases align to TRBD2. The CDR3 length is 15 residues. V lost 5 bases and J lost 5; bases outside the gene matches: 9. Germline CDR1 reads KGHDR; CDR2 reads SFDVKD. The CDR3 coding sequence is TGTGCCACCAGTGGAGCGCCGGGGGGTGGAGATACGCAGTATTTT. Residues: CATSGAPGGGDTQYF.

This chain joins TRBV29-1 and TRBJ1-5; a weak D match, TRBD1 (5 bases). V dropped 3 bases and J dropped 6 bases, with 9 bases sitting between them. CDR1 and CDR2 (germline): SQVTM, ANQGSEA. The CDR3 is 12 residues long. The CDR3 protein is CSVDDGGQPQHF. The CDR3 bases are TGCAGCGTTGACGACGGGGGTCAGCCCCAGCATTTT.

The rearrangement joins TRBV5-1 to TRBJ2-7; possible D gene TRBD2, 7 bases. The CDR3 covers 17 residues. CDR1 and CDR2 from the germline V gene are SGHRS and YFSETQ. The ends were cut back, 0 bases at V and 4 bases at J, with 20 bases in the middle. CDR3 DNA: TGCGCCAGCAGCTTGGCCAATGGGGGGGGCGATGCTTACGAGCAGTACGTC. It codes for CASSLANGGGDAYEQYV.

This rearrangement joins TRBV3-1 (or the pseudogene TRBV3-2) to TRBJ2-5; D is uncertain. Germline CDR1 is LGHDT and CDR2 is YNNKEL (reference sequence). Trimming took 1 base from V and 0 from J, leaving 3 bases between them. The CDR3 spans 13 residues. In DNA form, the CDR3 reads TGTGCCAGCAGCCAAGTGTACCAAGAGACCCAGTACTTC. This encodes CASSQVYQETQYF.

The table lists this clone with a few counts. This sequence joins TRBV2 and TRBJ2-2; 8 positions agree with TRBD1. With V trimmed by 6 bases and J by 4 bases, 7 bases remained unmatched. Germline CDR1 SNHLY, CDR2 FYNNEI. The CDR3 has 15 amino acids. The CDR3 sequence: CASRLRTGSTGELFF. The CDR3 DNA is TGTGCCAGCAGGCTACGGACAGGGAGCACCGGGGAGCTGTTTTTT.

V is TRBV6-5 and J is TRBJ2-2; 7 bases are shared with TRBD1. The CDR3 spans 15 residues. Germline lookup yields CDR1 MNHEY and CDR2 SVGAGI. V was clipped by 7 bases and J by 5 bases; unmatched bases: 10. The CDR3 DNA is TGTGCCAGCACACCCCGACAGGGAGTGACCGGGGAGCTGTTTTTT. Translated, it gives CASTPRQGVTGELFF.

This clone turned up a few times. V is TRBV6-2 or TRBV6-3 and J is TRBJ1-5; D gene ambiguous. The V gene's germline CDR1 is MNHEY and CDR2 SVGEGT. V gave up 5 bases and J gave up 4 bases, with 6 bases separating them. There are 12 residues in the CDR3. The CDR3 bases are TGTGCCAGCAGTCCCCGGAATCAGCCCCAGCATTTT. Its translation is CASSPRNQPQHF.

The chain recombines TRBV14 with TRBJ1-5; 12 bases align to TRBD1. This CDR3 is built from 19 residues. V shed 5 bases, J shed 3 bases, and the junction held 14 bases outside the gene matches. Germline V gene lookup returns CDR1 SGHDN and CDR2 FVKESK. This CDR3 is CASSLDRDRGRLDNQPQHF. The CDR3 DNA is TGTGCCAGCAGCTTAGACCGGGACAGGGGGCGATTGGACAATCAGCCCCAGCATTTT.

This clone turned up a few times. This chain links TRBV5-1 with TRBJ2-1; TRBD2 matches at 8 bases. Germline V lookup: CDR1 SGHRS, CDR2 YFSETQ. The V and J ends lost 1 base and 2 bases, in that order; junction bases with no gene match: 2. CDR3 length: 15 amino acids. The DNA of the CDR3 is TGCGCCAGCAGCTTGACGGGGGGGCCCTACAATGAGCAGTTCTTC. Protein product: CASSLTGGPYNEQFF. Supplemented by reference TRBV5-1 and TRBJ2-1, the full variable domain reads KAGVTQTPRYLIKTRGQQVTLSCSPISGHRSVSWYQQTPGQGLQFLFEYFSETQRNKGNFPGRFSGRQFSNSRSEMNVSTLELGDSALYLCASSLTGGPYNEQFFGPGTRLTVL.